This T cell receptor beta chain is from a study of T cell changes during pregnancy in multiple sclerosis. TCRdb keeps only in-frame clones here, not all; method: immunoSEQ multiplex PCR. This sample has tens of thousands of clones, with more than 85% found just once. The V segment lost 5 bases and the J segment 6 bases; nucleotides outside the gene matches: 6. Germline lookup yields CDR1 SGHTA and CDR2 FQGTGA. The CDR3 spans 14 residues. This chain links TRBV7-3 with TRBJ2-1; TRBD2 aligns across 8 bases. This TCR was recovered from a female donor with multiple sclerosis, enrolled in a pregnancy study. The specimen comprised CD8+ T cells from peripheral blood mononuclear cells, sampled in the third trimester of pregnancy. CDR3 loop: CASSTLTSANEQFF. The CDR3 DNA is TGTGCCAGCAGCACCCTGACTAGCGCCAATGAGCAGTTCTTC.